The clone carrying this T cell receptor beta chain was recorded a few times. What it binds is unknown. Trimming removed 5 bases at V and 5 bases at J, with 17 bases between. The CDR3 is 15 amino acids. CDR1 is SEHNR, CDR2 FQNEAQ, per germline (reference sequence). These data belong to a study of OX40 agonist ivuxolimab in advanced cancers. Study-wide results and caveats: At 0.1 to 3.0 mg/kg, CD4+ and CD8+ blood T cells expanded clonally by week 6.

Sequencing was performed with immunoSEQ multiplex PCR; in TCRdb, only in-frame clones are kept and a portion is missing. The data hold roughly 100,000 clones, with about four fifths observed a single time. The cohort excluded patients with autoimmune disease history or systemic immunosuppression. Sequencing was performed on CD4+ or CD8+ T cells sorted from blood, taken in a trial of the OX40 agonist ivuxolimab. This clonotype was obtained from an adult with an advanced solid tumor such as melanoma, head and neck, liver or kidney cancer. This sequence joins TRBV7-9 and TRBJ2-3, with D uncertain. The CDR3 is CASSPGGVAGDTQYF. In DNA form, the CDR3 reads TGTGCCAGCAGCCCTGGCGGAGTAGCAGGAGATACGCAGTATTTT.